Listed below are T cell receptor beta chains from one sample, sequenced in a study of blood T cell repertoires in COVID-19. TCRdb keeps only in-frame clones here, not all; method: immunoSEQ multiplex PCR. Of 300,000 to 450,000 clones listed, 88% were seen once; the top ten hold around 0.92%. Source material: PBMCs or T cells enriched from blood (not recorded which). The source is a woman aged 25 to 39 who had been exposed to COVID-19. CDR3s include the opening cysteine and the closing phenylalanine or tryptophan. A D gene is named only where the DNA matches it firmly. Not all rows give a size; the values are once, few, many and, for expanded clones, a class.

V	size	J	D	DNA	CDR3
TRBV27	NA	TRBJ2-1	TRBD2	TGTGCCAGCAGTTTCCTGGGACTAGCGGGATCGGGCACTGAGCAGTTCTTC	CASSFLGLAGSGTEQFF
TRBV10-3	NA	TRBJ1-2	NA	TGTGCCATCAGTGAGGGGCAGAACTATGGCTACACCTTC	CAISEGQNYGYTF
TRBV7-6	NA	TRBJ1-5	NA	TGTGCCAGCAGCTTGGGAGGGGGCAATCAGCCCCAGCATTTT	CASSLGGGNQPQHF
TRBV27	NA	TRBJ2-7	TRBD2	TGTGCCAGCAGTAAGACTAGCTTCTCCTACGAGCAGTACTTC	CASSKTSFSYEQYF
TRBV7-4	NA	TRBJ1-1	NA	TGTGCCAGCAGGAGAGAGTCGAAGGGGAGGATGAACACTGAAGCTTTCTTT	CASRRESKGRMNTEAFF
TRBV15	NA	TRBJ1-6	NA	TGTGCCACCAGCAGAGCAGGGGACTCACCCCTCCACTTT	CATSRAGDSPLHF
TRBV28	NA	TRBJ2-1	NA	TGTGCCAGCAGCTCCCCTGGACAGGGGAGGTCTAGCGGGTTTAGTGAGCAGTTCTTC	CASSSPGQGRSSGFSEQFF
TRBV20-1	NA	TRBJ2-5	NA	TGCAGTGCTAGGGCTGGGGCGACCCAGTACTTC	CSARAGATQYF
TRBV18	NA	TRBJ1-5	TRBD1	TGTGCCAGCTCAACAGGGACAGGGGACAATCAGCCCCAGCATTTT	CASSTGTGDNQPQHF
TRBV12-5	NA	TRBJ2-7	TRBD2	TGTGCTAGTCAGCTCCCGGGGCTAGCGGGAGGCCGGAGCTCCTACGAGCAGTACTTC	CASQLPGLAGGRSSYEQYF
TRBV14	NA	TRBJ1-1	NA	TGTGCCAGCAGCCAATACAGGTTGCGAGCTTTCTTT	CASSQYRLRAFF
TRBV30	NA	TRBJ1-1	TRBD1	TGTGCCTGGAGTGTCCTACAGGGGAGGACTGAAGCTTTCTTT	CAWSVLQGRTEAFF
TRBV7-8	NA	TRBJ2-7	NA	TGTGCCAGCAGCTCCCCTGGCAGGGCCACCTACGAGCAGTACTTC	CASSSPGRATYEQYF
TRBV5-4	NA	TRBJ1-2	TRBD1	TGTGCCAGCAGCCCGGACAGGGAGTATGGCTACACCTTC	CASSPDREYGYTF
TRBV5-8	many	TRBJ2-7	NA	TGTGCCAGCAGCTGGAGCACCTACGAGCAGTACTTC	CASSWSTYEQYF
TRBV11-3	NA	TRBJ2-1	NA	TGTGCCAGCAGCTTAACTAGTAGCAATGAGCAGTTCTTC	CASSLTSSNEQFF
TRBV11-3	NA	TRBJ2-3	NA	TGTGCCAGCAGCCCCCTAAACGGAGAGGCAGATACGCAGTATTTT	CASSPLNGEADTQYF
TRBV10-3	NA	TRBJ2-5	TRBD2	TGTGCCATCAGGAGGGGGGGACTAGCGGGAGTCCCGATGGAGACCCAGTACTTC	CAIRRGGLAGVPMETQYF
TRBV28	NA	TRBJ1-1	NA	TGTGCCAGCAGTTTCGAACAGATGAACACTGAAGCTTTCTTT	CASSFEQMNTEAFF
TRBV7-8	NA	TRBJ2-7	TRBD1	TGTGCCAGCAGCCACCGGGACAGGGGGTTGATTGACCTTCAGCAGTACTTC	CASSHRDRGLIDLQQYF
TRBV5-1	NA	TRBJ1-6	NA	TGCGCCAGCAGCAACCCGATGAGCTCCTATAATTCACCCCTCCACTTT	CASSNPMSSYNSPLHF
TRBV2	NA	TRBJ1-1	NA	TGTGCCAGCAGTGAGGTCCGGGACACTGAAGCTTTCTTT	CASSEVRDTEAFF
TRBV20-1	NA	TRBJ1-4	NA	TGCAGTGCTAGTCCGGCGGCCGCCGGTAATGAAAAACTGTTTTTT	CSASPAAAGNEKLFF
TRBV11-3	NA	TRBJ2-1	NA	TGTGCCAGCAGCTTGGCTTATGGGGGGAAGGGGTTCTACAATGAGCAGTTCTTC	CASSLAYGGKGFYNEQFF
TRBV15	NA	TRBJ2-4	TRBD1	TGTGCCACCAGCACCGGACAGGGGGCCAAAAACATTCAGTACTTC	CATSTGQGAKNIQYF
TRBV19	NA	TRBJ1-3	TRBD1	TGTGCCAGTAGATTGGACAGGTCGACTGGAAACACCATATATTTT	CASRLDRSTGNTIYF
TRBV9	NA	TRBJ2-1	TRBD2	TGTGCCAGCAGCGTAAGGGCTAGCGGTAGTTACAATGAGCAGTTCTTC	CASSVRASGSYNEQFF
TRBV3-1/TRBV3-2	NA	TRBJ1-3	TRBD1	TGTGCCAGCAGCCTTGGACAGGCGTCTGGAAACACCATATATTTT	CASSLGQASGNTIYF
TRBV7-3	NA	TRBJ2-1	TRBD2	TGTGCCAGCACCGTGGGGGAGGGGAGTGAGCAGTTCTTC	CASTVGEGSEQFF
TRBV5-1	NA	TRBJ2-1	TRBD2	TGCGCCAGCAGTTCCCGCGGGACTAGCGGGAGCTATGAGCAGTTCTTC	CASSSRGTSGSYEQFF
TRBV29-1	NA	TRBJ1-2	NA	TGCAGCACATCGGGCGGGGGCGAATATGGCTACACCTTC	CSTSGGGEYGYTF
TRBV28	NA	TRBJ1-4	NA	TGTGCCAGCAGTTTATCTCCTTCTAATGAAAAACTGTTTTTT	CASSLSPSNEKLFF
TRBV18	NA	TRBJ1-1	NA	TGTGCCAGCTCAGCTGAGGACACTGAAGCTTTCTTT	CASSAEDTEAFF
TRBV25-1	NA	TRBJ2-3	NA	TGTGCCAGCAGCTTCCTACAGGCAGATACGCAGTATTTT	CASSFLQADTQYF
TRBV30	once	TRBJ1-4	NA	TGTGCCTGGAGTGTGGGTCAAGGGGGTGAGGAAAAACTGTTTTTT	CAWSVGQGGEEKLFF
TRBV4-1	NA	TRBJ2-3	NA	TGCGCCAGCAGCCAGCGGCCGATCGGGGAGGGCACAGATACGCAGTATTTT	CASSQRPIGEGTDTQYF
TRBV4-2	NA	TRBJ2-1	TRBD2	TGTGCCAGCAGCCAAGCCAGCGGGAGAACCTACAATGAGCAGTTCTTC	CASSQASGRTYNEQFF
TRBV7-3	NA	TRBJ2-2	NA	TGTGCCAGCAGGAGGAGTTCGAACACCGGGGAGCTGTTTTTT	CASRRSSNTGELFF
TRBV18	once	TRBJ2-7	NA	TGTGCCAGCACCCGGGGGGCCCCCTACGAGCAGTACTTC	CASTRGAPYEQYF
TRBV12-3/TRBV12-4	NA	TRBJ2-2	NA	TGTGCCAGTAGGGGCACCGGGGAGCTGTTTTTT	CASRGTGELFF
TRBV28	once	TRBJ1-2	NA	TGTGCCAGCAGTGAGGGGGTCTATGGCTACACCTTC	CASSEGVYGYTF
TRBV27	once	TRBJ1-1	NA	TGTGCCAGCAGTTTATGGGGGGACACTGAAGCTTTCTTT	CASSLWGDTEAFF
TRBV18	NA	TRBJ1-3	NA	TGTGCCAGCTCACCACCGAACACGCGGGACACCATATATTTT	CASSPPNTRDTIYF
TRBV7-9	few	TRBJ1-6	TRBD1	TGTGCCAGCAGCGAAGGGACAGGGGTTGTTAATTCACCCCTCCACTTT	CASSEGTGVVNSPLHF
TRBV9	NA	TRBJ2-2	TRBD2	TGTGCCAGCAGCGTAGTTAGCGGGCCTCTTAACCCCCGCCGGGCCCACACCGGGGAGCTGTTTTTT	CASSVVSGPLNPRRAHTGELFF
TRBV12-5	NA	TRBJ2-6	NA	TGTGCTAGTGCCCCCCCAGGGGTGCCTGGGGCCAACGTCCTGACTTTC	CASAPPGVPGANVLTF
TRBV20-1	NA	TRBJ2-7	NA	TGCAGTGCTAGGCTAACCTACGAGCAGTACTTC	CSARLTYEQYF
TRBV3-1/TRBV3-2	NA	TRBJ2-1	NA	TGTGCCAGCACCCCGGAGGGCTACAATGAGCAGTTCTTC	CASTPEGYNEQFF
TRBV19	NA	TRBJ2-7	TRBD2	TGTGCCAGTAGTAAGAACCCCGGCGTAATAGCGGGAGGATCCTACGAGCAGTACTTC	CASSKNPGVIAGGSYEQYF
TRBV5-1	NA	TRBJ2-2	TRBD1	TGCGCCAGCAGTGTCCGTAACCTACAGGGGCGGGCCGGGGAGCTGTTTTTT	CASSVRNLQGRAGELFF
TRBV29-1	NA	TRBJ1-1	TRBD1	TGCAGCGTCCACCGACCGACAGGGCTGAACACTGAAGCTTTCTTT	CSVHRPTGLNTEAFF
TRBV7-3	NA	TRBJ2-1	TRBD1	TGTGCCAGCAGCTTAACCGCAGGGGGCGCCTACAATGAGCAGTTCTTC	CASSLTAGGAYNEQFF
TRBV2	NA	TRBJ2-5	NA	TGTGCCAGCTTGGGCAGCGGACAAGAGACCCAGTACTTC	CASLGSGQETQYF
TRBV7-9	NA	TRBJ2-7	NA	TGTGCCAGCAGCCTCTCGTACTACGAGCAGTACTTC	CASSLSYYEQYF
TRBV7-9	NA	TRBJ2-3	TRBD1	TGTGCCAGCAGCTTACGGGGACAGGGGGCAACAGATACGCAGTATTTT	CASSLRGQGATDTQYF